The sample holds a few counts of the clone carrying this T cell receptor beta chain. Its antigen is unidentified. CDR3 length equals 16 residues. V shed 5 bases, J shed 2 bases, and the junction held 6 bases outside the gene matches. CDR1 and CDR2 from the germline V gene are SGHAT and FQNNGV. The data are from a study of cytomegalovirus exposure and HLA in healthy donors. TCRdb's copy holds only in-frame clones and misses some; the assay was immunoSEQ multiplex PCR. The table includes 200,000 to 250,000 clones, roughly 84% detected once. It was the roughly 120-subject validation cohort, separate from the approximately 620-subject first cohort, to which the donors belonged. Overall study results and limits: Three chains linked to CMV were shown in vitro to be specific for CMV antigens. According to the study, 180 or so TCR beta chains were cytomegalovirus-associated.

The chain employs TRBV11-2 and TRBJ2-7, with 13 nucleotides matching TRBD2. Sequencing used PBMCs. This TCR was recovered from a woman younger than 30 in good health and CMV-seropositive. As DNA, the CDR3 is TGTGCCAGCAGCCCTCCGGGACTAGCGGGAACCTACGAGCAGTACTTC. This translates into CASSPPGLAGTYEQYF.